This entry lists 15 T cell receptor beta chains sequenced from one sample in a study of blood T cells in healthy people across ages. With a J-beta primer mix and a sample-barcoded 5' primer, a second PCR ran about 7 to 11 cycles. TCRdb reprocessed the 5' RACE reads with MiXCR, giving one entry per CDR3 protein. The sample yields about 1.4 million distinct CDR3 sequences, roughly 64% seen once. Sequencing was carried out using blood. Receptors were obtained from a man aged 18 to 30 in good health.

The chain employs TRBV4-2 and TRBJ2-3, with a tentative D call TRBD2 (6 bases). Deletions cut 3 bases from V and 5 bases from J, with 33 bases between. Germline values: CDR1 LGHNA, CDR2 YNFKEQ. The CDR3 consists of 21 residues. The CDR3 sequence is CASSQGFGLSGPATWGDTQYF. As DNA, the CDR3 is TGTGCCAGCAGCCAGGGGTTTGGGTTGAGCGGGCCCGCAACCTGGGGAGATACGCAGTATTTT.

V gene TRBV20-1 combines with J gene TRBJ1-2; D unresolved. CDR3 length equals 18 residues. Trimming removed 0 bases at V and 0 bases at J, with 20 bases between. Germline CDR1 reads DFQATT; CDR2 reads SNEGSKA (reference sequence). The CDR3 region has the DNA TGCAGTGCTAGAGATCACGGGGTTCGGGGTCCAGCTAACTATGGCTACACCTTC. Its protein is CSARDHGVRGPANYGYTF.

The rearrangement links TRBV25-1 to TRBJ2-1; TRBD1 might be the D (6 bases). This CDR3 has 13 amino acids. The germline V and J ends were trimmed by 6 bases and 3 bases, with 9 bases remaining between them. In germline, CDR1 is MGHDK, CDR2 SYGVNS. The CDR3 DNA reads as TGTGCCAGCAGCGAGGGACACTACAATGAGCAGTTCTTC. It translates to CASSEGHYNEQFF.

The J gene is TRBJ2-3, the V gene TRBV7-8; 7 bases match TRBD2. Looked up from germline, CDR1 is SGHVS and CDR2 is FQNEAQ. The CDR3 runs to 16 residues. V lost 1 base and J lost 2; bases outside the gene matches: 6. The DNA for the CDR3 is TGTGCCAGCAGCTTAGAGACGAGCGGGGACACAGATACGCAGTATTTT. It translates to CASSLETSGDTDTQYF.

The chain carries TRBV6-5 and TRBJ1-5; D is unclear. Germline V gene sequence: CDR1 MNHEY, CDR2 SVGAGI. The CDR3 extends over 14 amino acids. V shed 5 bases and J shed 8 bases, with 16 bases lying between them. The CDR3 loop is CASSGGRRVKPQHF. The DNA for the CDR3 is TGTGCCAGCAGTGGAGGTAGGAGGGTCAAGCCCCAGCATTTT.

There are a few counts of this clonotype. This rearrangement joins TRBV5-6 to TRBJ2-1, with no clear D. There are 14 residues in the CDR3. In germline, CDR1 is SGHDT, CDR2 YYEEEE. Trimming pared 4 bases from V and 4 bases from J, leaving 12 bases between. CDR3 amino acids: CASSRAPRYNEQFF. As DNA, the CDR3 is TGTGCCAGCAGCAGGGCTCCCAGGTACAATGAGCAGTTCTTC.

With regard to this clonotype: A much more abundant neighbour one base away suggests this may be a read error. The chain is built from TRBV12-3 or TRBV12-4 and TRBJ2-7; D perhaps matches TRBD1 (5 bases). V was cut by 2 bases and J by 6 bases, with 8 bases left in between. The CDR3 totals 12 residues. This CDR3 reads CASSLPGCEQYF. CDR3 sequence (DNA): TGTGCCAGCAGTTTACCAGGGTGCGAGCAGTACTTC.

This chain uses TRBV5-1 with TRBJ1-1; TRBD1 agrees at 9 bases. The ends lost 4 bases at V and 6 bases at J; junction bases unmatched: 10. CDR1 is SGHRS, CDR2 YFSETQ, per germline. This CDR3 contains 15 residues. DNA for the CDR3: TGCGCCAGCAGCGAAAAACAGGGGGCTAAATCTGAAGCTTTCTTT. Translation gives CASSEKQGAKSEAFF.

The chain links TRBV29-1 to TRBJ1-5; 7 bases agree with TRBD1. Per the germline V gene, CDR1 is SQVTM and CDR2 is ANQGSEA. The CDR3 is made up of 12 amino acids. Losses at the gene ends were 6 bases for V and 7 bases for J; bases not matched to a gene: 6. This CDR3 reads CSVTGVGQPQHF. In DNA form, the CDR3 reads TGCAGCGTAACAGGGGTGGGCCAGCCCCAGCATTTT.

This clonotype was seen a few times. The chain links TRBV20-1 to TRBJ1-1; D is undetermined. The germline V gene has CDR1 DFQATT and CDR2 SNEGSKA (reference sequence). Trimming cost V 6 bases and J 0 bases, with 11 bases left between them. The length of the CDR3 is 13 residues. The CDR3 loop is CSALPVMNTEAFF. The CDR3 DNA reads TGCAGTGCCCTTCCCGTGATGAACACTGAAGCTTTCTTT.

The chain carries TRBV7-9 and TRBJ2-1; D might be TRBD1 or TRBD2, each matching 5 bases. The length of the CDR3 is 16 residues. V was clipped by 5 bases and J by 6 bases, with 20 bases between them. Germline values: CDR1 SEHNR, CDR2 FQNEAQ (reference sequence). DNA for the CDR3: TGTGCCAGCAGCCCCAGGGACCCGCTTTACCCCAATGAGCAGTTCTTC. Translation gives CASSPRDPLYPNEQFF.

This rearrangement joins TRBV11-2 to TRBJ2-1, with D unresolved. The CDR3 consists of 11 residues. Trimming removed 3 bases from V and 9 bases from J, with 6 bases in between. Germline CDR1 and CDR2: SGHAT and FQNNGV. The CDR3 protein is CASSFMGEQFF. The CDR3 DNA sequence: TGTGCCAGCAGCTTCATGGGTGAGCAGTTCTTC.

The chain uses TRBV4-1 and TRBJ2-4, with TRBD1 as a possible D gene (7 bases). Looked up from germline, CDR1 is MGHRA and CDR2 is YSYEKL. The V end lost 3 bases, the J end lost 13 bases, and 16 bases lay between the germline ends. The CDR3 totals 13 residues. Here the CDR3 DNA reads TGCGCCAGCAGCCATAACAGGGGTCGGGAGCAGTACTTC. It encodes CASSHNRGREQYF.

This clonotype was recorded only once. The chain employs TRBV4-2 and TRBJ2-3; 12 bases align to TRBD2. There are 16 residues in the CDR3. Germline V gene lookup returns CDR1 LGHNA and CDR2 YNFKEQ. V was pared by 0 bases and J by 7 bases, with 5 bases of the junction left unmatched. The CDR3 protein is CASSQEGLAGGNTQYF. The CDR3 DNA reads TGTGCCAGCAGCCAAGAAGGGCTAGCGGGGGGGAATACGCAGTATTTT.

The rearrangement links TRBV9 to TRBJ1-1, with TRBD1 as a possible D gene (6 bases). Per the germline V gene, CDR1 is SGDLS and CDR2 is YYNGEE. The ends were cut back, 0 bases at V and 1 base at J, with 16 bases in the middle. The CDR3 totals 17 residues. The CDR3 reads CASSVAGSGQRNTEAFF. The CDR3 region has the DNA TGTGCCAGCAGCGTAGCGGGGTCCGGACAGAGGAACACTGAAGCTTTCTTT. The full variable domain, completed using reference TRBV9 and TRBJ1-1, is DSGVTQTPKHLITATGQRVTLRCSPRSGDLSVYWYQQSLDQGLQFLIQYYNGEERAKGNILERFSAQQFPDLHSELNLSSLELGDSALYFCASSVAGSGQRNTEAFFGQGTRLTVV.